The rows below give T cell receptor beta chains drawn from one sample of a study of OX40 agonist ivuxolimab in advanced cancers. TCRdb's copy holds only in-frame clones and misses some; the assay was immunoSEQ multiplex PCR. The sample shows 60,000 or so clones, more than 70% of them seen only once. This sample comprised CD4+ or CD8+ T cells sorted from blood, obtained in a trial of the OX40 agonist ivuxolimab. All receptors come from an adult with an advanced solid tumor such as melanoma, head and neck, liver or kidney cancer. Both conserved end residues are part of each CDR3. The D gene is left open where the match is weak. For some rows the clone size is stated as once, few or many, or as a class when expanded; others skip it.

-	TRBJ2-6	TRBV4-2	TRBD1	TGTGCCAGCAGCCAAGAAGGGACAGCTGCCTCTGGGGCCAACGTCCTGACTTTC	CASSQEGTAASGANVLTF
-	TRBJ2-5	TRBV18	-	TGTGCCAGCTCACCCGGGCTCTCAGAGACCCAGTACTTC	CASSPGLSETQYF
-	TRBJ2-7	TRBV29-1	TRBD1	TGCAGCGTGCCGGGACAGGGGACCTACGAGCAGTACTTC	CSVPGQGTYEQYF
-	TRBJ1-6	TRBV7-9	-	TGTGCCAGCAGCTTAGCGCAGGGCTCCTATAATTCACCCCTCCACTTT	CASSLAQGSYNSPLHF
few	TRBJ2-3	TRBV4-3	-	TGCGCCAGCAGCCTGGGGGTCGGGGGGCGAGGTACGCAGTATTTT	CASSLGVGGRGTQYF
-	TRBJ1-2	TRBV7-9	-	TGTGCCAGCAGCCCTCCGTCTAACTATGGCTACACCTTC	CASSPPSNYGYTF
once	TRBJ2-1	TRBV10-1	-	TGCGCCAGCAGCCAGACGACCTCCTCCTACAATGAGCAGTTCTTC	CASSQTTSSYNEQFF
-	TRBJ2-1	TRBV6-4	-	TGTGCCAGCAGTGCCCTAATGGGGAGCTACAATGAGCAGTTCTTC	CASSALMGSYNEQFF
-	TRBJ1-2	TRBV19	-	TGTGCCAGTAGACCGGGGCAGCGCTATGGCCACACCTTC	CASRPGQRYGHTF
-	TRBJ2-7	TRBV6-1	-	TGTGCCAGCAGTGACCCGGGACCGCCAAACGAGCAGTACTTC	CASSDPGPPNEQYF
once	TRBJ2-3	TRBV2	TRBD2	TGTGCCAGCAGTTTTAGCGGGAGGGACACAGATACGCAGTATTTT	CASSFSGRDTDTQYF
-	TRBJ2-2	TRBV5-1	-	TGCGCCAGCAGCTTTGGAGAGTACACCGGGGAGCTGTTTTTT	CASSFGEYTGELFF
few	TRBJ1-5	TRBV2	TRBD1	TGTGCCAGCAGTGAGAACAGGGGTGGGCAGCCCCAGCATTTT	CASSENRGGQPQHF
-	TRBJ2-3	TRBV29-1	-	TGCAGCGTTGTAGTAGTACGGGATACGCAGTATTTT	CSVVVVRDTQYF
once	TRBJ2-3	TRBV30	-	TGTGCCTGGAGTCGCCCTAGCACAGATACGCAGTATTTT	CAWSRPSTDTQYF
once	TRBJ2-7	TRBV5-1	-	TGCGCCAGCAGCTTGGGTGAGTTCGACGAGCAGTACTTC	CASSLGEFDEQYF
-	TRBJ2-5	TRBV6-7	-	TGTGCCACCGAAGAACGGGGGGAGACCCAGTACTTC	CATEERGETQYF
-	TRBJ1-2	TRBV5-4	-	TGTGCCAGCAGAATGTTACCAGGAAAGACCTATGGCTACACCTTC	CASRMLPGKTYGYTF
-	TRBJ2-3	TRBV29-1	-	TGCAGCGTTGACGCCAGCACAGATACGCAGTATTTT	CSVDASTDTQYF
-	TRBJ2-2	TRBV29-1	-	TGCAGCGTAGCTCAGGGGGGGGCCGGGGAGCTGTTTTTT	CSVAQGGAGELFF
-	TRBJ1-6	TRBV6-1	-	TGTGCCAGCAACACGGCGATGGGATCACCCCTCCACTTT	CASNTAMGSPLHF
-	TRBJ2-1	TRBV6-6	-	TGTGCCAGCAGACAGGGTTACGGTAATGAGCAGTTCTTC	CASRQGYGNEQFF
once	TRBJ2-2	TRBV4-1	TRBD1	TGCGCCAGCAGATCCGGACAGGCCGTTACCGGGGAGCTGTTTTTT	CASRSGQAVTGELFF
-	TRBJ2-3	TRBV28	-	TGTGCCAGCAGCCCGGAGGATACGCAGTATTTT	CASSPEDTQYF
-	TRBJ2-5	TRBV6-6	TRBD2	TGTGCCAGCAGCGAGACTAGCGGGGCCTGGGAGACCCAGTACTTC	CASSETSGAWETQYF
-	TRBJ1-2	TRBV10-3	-	TGTGCCATCCGAACCGAGGGGAAAAGACACTATGGCTACACCTTC	CAIRTEGKRHYGYTF
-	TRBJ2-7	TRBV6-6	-	TGTGCCAGCAGGGGCCTAGGGGATAGCTACGAGCAGTACTTC	CASRGLGDSYEQYF
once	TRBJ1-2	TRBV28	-	TGTGCCAGCAGTTTTCTCTCCTATGGCTACACCTTC	CASSFLSYGYTF
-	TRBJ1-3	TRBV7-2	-	TGTGCCAGCAGCTTAAATTTAGCTGGAAACACCACATATTTT	CASSLNLAGNTTYF
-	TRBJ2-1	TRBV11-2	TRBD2	TGTGCCAGCAGTCGACTAGCGGGGGTAAGCTCCTACAATGAGCAGTTCTTC	CASSRLAGVSSYNEQFF
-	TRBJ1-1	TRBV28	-	TGTGCCAGCAGTTTATCAAAGGGGGGGTTGAACACTGAAGCTTTCTTT	CASSLSKGGLNTEAFF
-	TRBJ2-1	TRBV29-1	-	TGCAGCGTTGAAAGGGTGGTCGGCGGTGAGCAGTTCTTC	CSVERVVGGEQFF
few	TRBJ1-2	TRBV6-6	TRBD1	TGTGCCAGCAGTAGAACCGGGACAGGGAGGAATGGCTACACCTTC	CASSRTGTGRNGYTF
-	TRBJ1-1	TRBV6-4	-	TGTGCCAGCAGTGACACCTCTACAGGTGGTGAAGCTTTCTTT	CASSDTSTGGEAFF
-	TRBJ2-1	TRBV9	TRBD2	TGTGCCAGCAGCGTCGAGTCTAGCGGGGGAGGCGAGCAGTTCTTC	CASSVESSGGGEQFF
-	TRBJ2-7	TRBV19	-	TGTGCCAGTAGTAATGGGATACGGTACGAGCAGTACTTC	CASSNGIRYEQYF
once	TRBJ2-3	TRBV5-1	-	TGCGCCAGCAGCTTTCTCCCCACGTCAGATACGCAGTATTTT	CASSFLPTSDTQYF
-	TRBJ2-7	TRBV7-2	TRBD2	TGTGCCAGCAGCTTCGGGGAGGGCTACGAGCAGTACTTC	CASSFGEGYEQYF
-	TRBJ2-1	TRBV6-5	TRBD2	TGTGCCAGCAGGCTGGCGGGGGGTTACAATGAGCAGTTCTTC	CASRLAGGYNEQFF
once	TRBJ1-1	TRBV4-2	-	TGTGCCAGCACCCAGACTGAGATGAACACTGAAGCTTTCTTT	CASTQTEMNTEAFF
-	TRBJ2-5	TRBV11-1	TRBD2	TGTGCCAGCAGGAAAATAGCGGGGGGTTACCAAGAGACCCAGTACTTC	CASRKIAGGYQETQYF
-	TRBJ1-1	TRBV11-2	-	TGTGCCAGCAGCCCCCCAGCCGGGAGAGCTTTCTTT	CASSPPAGRAFF
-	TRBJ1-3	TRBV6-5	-	TGTGCCAGCGGTAGTAGACGGAACTCTGGAAACACCATATATTTT	CASGSRRNSGNTIYF
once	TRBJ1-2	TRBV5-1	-	TGCGCCAGCAGCTTCCAGGGTACGGACTATGGCTACACCTTC	CASSFQGTDYGYTF
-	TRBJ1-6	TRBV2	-	TGTGCCAGCAGTGAAAGGATGGGGTCACCCCTCCACTTT	CASSERMGSPLHF
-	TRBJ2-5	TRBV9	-	TGTGCCAGCAGCGTAGATGAAGGAGAGACCCAGTACTTC	CASSVDEGETQYF
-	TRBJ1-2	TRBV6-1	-	TGTGCCAGCAGGTCCCGAGCTAACTATGGCTACACCTTC	CASRSRANYGYTF
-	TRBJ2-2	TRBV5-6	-	TGTGCCAGCAGCTTAGCGCCGGGACCCCAGAACACCGGGGAGCTGTTTTTT	CASSLAPGPQNTGELFF
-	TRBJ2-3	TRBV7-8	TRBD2	TGTGCCAGCAGCTCGGGACAGGGTGGGACTAGCGGGTCAGATACGCAGTATTTT	CASSSGQGGTSGSDTQYF
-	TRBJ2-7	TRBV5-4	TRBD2	TGTGCCAGCAGCTCCGGGGGTAGCGGGGTCTCCTACGAGCAGTACTTC	CASSSGGSGVSYEQYF
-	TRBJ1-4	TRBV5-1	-	TGCGCCAGCAGCGTGGGGGGCGCCGAGAATGAAAAACTGTTTTTT	CASSVGGAENEKLFF
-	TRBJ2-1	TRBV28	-	TGTGCCAGCAGCCACCCGTCCGTCAGAGAAAGGTTCTTC	CASSHPSVRERFF
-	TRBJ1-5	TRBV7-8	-	TGTGCCAGCAGCTCCGACTTGAATCAGCCCCAGCATTTT	CASSSDLNQPQHF
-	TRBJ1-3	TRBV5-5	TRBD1	TGTGCCAGCAGCCCACGACAGGGATCTGGAAACACCATATATTTT	CASSPRQGSGNTIYF
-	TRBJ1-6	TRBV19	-	TGTGCCAGTAGTATATTAGGGGATAATTCACCCCTCCACTTT	CASSILGDNSPLHF